This T cell receptor (beta chain) was retrieved from a study of T cells in Graves' hyperthyroidism and ophthalmopathy. This CDR3 is 17 amino acids long. In germline, CDR1 is MDHEN, CDR2 SYDVKM. The V end lost 3 bases, the J end lost 3 bases, and 19 bases lay between the germline ends. This clonotype was seen many times. As yet, its antigen is unknown. Whole-study results and caveats: Ophthalmopathy and stable hyperthyroidism were told apart by a 13 V-J model. Model-based prediction identified ophthalmopathy a median around seven months prior to its onset.

Investigators excluded patients with uncontrolled infection, other autoimmune disease, pregnancy or lactation. Diagnostic assessment was based on clinical symptoms, serum thyroxine and TRAb, thyroid ultrasound and orbital computed tomography. Regions amplified from RNA transcripts were the TCR beta CDR3 regions. A set of HTBI primers served as the primers for a first-round RT-PCR of the TCR CDR3. From the multiplex PCR reads, TCRdb called clonotypes with MiXCR, one entry per CDR3 protein. The sample consists of 540,000 or so distinct CDR3 sequences, approximately 14% of them appearing once. This chain uses TRBV28 with TRBJ2-3; perhaps TRBD2 as D (6 bases). Specimen: blood. The sequence derives from a woman aged 25 to 39 with Graves' hyperthyroidism. The CDR3 loop reads CASSLGLGSGVTDTQYF. CDR3 nucleotide sequence: TGTGCCAGCAGTTTGGGCCTTGGGTCGGGAGTAACAGATACGCAGTATTTT.